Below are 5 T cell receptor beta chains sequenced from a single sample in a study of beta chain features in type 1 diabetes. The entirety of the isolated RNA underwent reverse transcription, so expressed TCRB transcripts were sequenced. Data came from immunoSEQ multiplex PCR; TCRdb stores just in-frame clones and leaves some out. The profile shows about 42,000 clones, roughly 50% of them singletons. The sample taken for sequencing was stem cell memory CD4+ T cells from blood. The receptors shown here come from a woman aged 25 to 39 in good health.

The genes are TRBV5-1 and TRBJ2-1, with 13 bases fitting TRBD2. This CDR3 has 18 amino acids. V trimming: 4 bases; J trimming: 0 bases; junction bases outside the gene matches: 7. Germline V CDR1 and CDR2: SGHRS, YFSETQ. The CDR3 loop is CASSVGLAGSSSYNEQFF. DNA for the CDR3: TGCGCCAGCAGCGTGGGACTAGCGGGGTCGAGCTCCTACAATGAGCAGTTCTTC.

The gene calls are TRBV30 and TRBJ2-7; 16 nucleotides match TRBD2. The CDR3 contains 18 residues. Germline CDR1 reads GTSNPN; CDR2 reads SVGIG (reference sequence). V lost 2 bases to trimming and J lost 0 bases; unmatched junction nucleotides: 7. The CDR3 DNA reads TGTGCCTGGAGTCCCCCGGGACTAGCGGGAGGGCTCTCCTACGAGCAGTACTTC. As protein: CAWSPPGLAGGLSYEQYF.

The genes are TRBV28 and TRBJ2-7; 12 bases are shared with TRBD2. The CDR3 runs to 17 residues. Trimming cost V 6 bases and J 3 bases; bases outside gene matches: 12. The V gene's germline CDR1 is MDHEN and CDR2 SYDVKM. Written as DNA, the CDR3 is TGTGCCAGCAGCTGGAGCAAGGGACTAGCGGGCATCTACGAGCAGTACTTC. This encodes CASSWSKGLAGIYEQYF.

This chain's CDR3 is CASSPWTGENEQYF. CDR3 DNA sequence: TGTGCCAGCAGCCCTTGGACAGGGGAGAACGAGCAGTACTTC. The chain couples TRBV7-2 to TRBJ2-7; 9 bases match TRBD1. Germline CDR1 and CDR2: SGHTA and FQGNSA. This CDR3 is built from 14 residues. Unmatched junction bases numbered 7, after V lost 5 bases and J lost 5 bases.

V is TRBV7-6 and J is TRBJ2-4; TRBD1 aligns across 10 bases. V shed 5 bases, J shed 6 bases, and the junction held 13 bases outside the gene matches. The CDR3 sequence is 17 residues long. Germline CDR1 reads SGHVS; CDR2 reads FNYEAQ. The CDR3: CASSRDRGRVNLNIQYF. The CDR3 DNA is TGTGCCAGCAGCAGGGACAGGGGACGTGTAAATCTAAACATTCAGTACTTC.